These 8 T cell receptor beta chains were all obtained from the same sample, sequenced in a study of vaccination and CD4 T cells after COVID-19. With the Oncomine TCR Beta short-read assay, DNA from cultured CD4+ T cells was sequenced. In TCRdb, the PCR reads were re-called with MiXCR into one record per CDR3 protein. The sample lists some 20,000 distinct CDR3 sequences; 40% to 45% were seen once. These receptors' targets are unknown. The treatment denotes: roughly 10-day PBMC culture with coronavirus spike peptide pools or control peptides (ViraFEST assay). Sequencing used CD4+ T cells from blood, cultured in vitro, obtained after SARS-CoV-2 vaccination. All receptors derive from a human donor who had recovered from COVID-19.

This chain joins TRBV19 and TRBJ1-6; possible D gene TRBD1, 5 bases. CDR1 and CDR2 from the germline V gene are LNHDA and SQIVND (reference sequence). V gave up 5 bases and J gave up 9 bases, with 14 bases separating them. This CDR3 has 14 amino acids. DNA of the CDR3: TGTGCCAGTAGTCCCGGGGGGGGTCCTTCACCCCTCCACTTT. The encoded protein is CASSPGGGPSPLHF.

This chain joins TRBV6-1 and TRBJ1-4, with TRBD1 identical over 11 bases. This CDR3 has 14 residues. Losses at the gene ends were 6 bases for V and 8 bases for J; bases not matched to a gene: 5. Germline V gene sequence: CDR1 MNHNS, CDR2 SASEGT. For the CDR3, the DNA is TGTGCCAGCAGATCGGACAGGGGGCGGGAAAAACTGTTTTTT. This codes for CASRSDRGREKLFF.

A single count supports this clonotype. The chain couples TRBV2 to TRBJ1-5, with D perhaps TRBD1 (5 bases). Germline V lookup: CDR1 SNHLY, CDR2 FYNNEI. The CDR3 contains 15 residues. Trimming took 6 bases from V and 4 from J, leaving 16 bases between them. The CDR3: CASRGAIGVNQPQHF. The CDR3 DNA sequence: TGTGCCAGCAGAGGCGCGATAGGGGTAAATCAGCCCCAGCATTTT. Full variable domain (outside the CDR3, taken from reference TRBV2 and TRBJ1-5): EPEVTQTPSHQVTQMGQEVILRCVPISNHLYFYWYRQILGQKVEFLVSFYNNEISEKSEIFDDQFSVERPDGSNFTLKIRSTKLEDSAMYFCASRGAIGVNQPQHFGDGTRLSIL.

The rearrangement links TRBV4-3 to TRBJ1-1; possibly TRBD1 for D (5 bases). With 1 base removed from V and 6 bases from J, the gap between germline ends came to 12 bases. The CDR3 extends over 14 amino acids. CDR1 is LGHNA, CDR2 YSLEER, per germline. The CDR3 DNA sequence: TGCGCCAGCAGCCAAGCGGGGGTACACGCTGAAGCTTTCTTT. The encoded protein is CASSQAGVHAEAFF.

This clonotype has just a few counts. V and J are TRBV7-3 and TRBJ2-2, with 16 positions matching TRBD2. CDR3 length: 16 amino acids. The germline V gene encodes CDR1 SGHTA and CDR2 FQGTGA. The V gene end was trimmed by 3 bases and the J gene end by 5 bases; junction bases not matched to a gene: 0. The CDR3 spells CASSLGLAGGTGELFF. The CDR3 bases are TGTGCCAGCAGCTTGGGACTAGCGGGAGGGACCGGGGAGCTGTTTTTT.

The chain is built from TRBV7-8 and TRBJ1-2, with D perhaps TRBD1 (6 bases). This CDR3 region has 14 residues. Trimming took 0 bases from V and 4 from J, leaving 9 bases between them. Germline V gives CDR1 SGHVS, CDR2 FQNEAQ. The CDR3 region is CASSLAEQGYGYTF. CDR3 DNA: TGTGCCAGCAGCTTAGCCGAACAGGGCTATGGCTACACCTTC.

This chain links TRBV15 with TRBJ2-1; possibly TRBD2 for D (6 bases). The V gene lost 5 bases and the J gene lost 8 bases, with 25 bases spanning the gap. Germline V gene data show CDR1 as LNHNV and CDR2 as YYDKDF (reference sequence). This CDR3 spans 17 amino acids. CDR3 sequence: CATSRRDRGIVVDEQFF. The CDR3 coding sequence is TGTGCCACCAGCCGTAGGGACCGGGGGATTGTTGTGGATGAGCAGTTCTTC.

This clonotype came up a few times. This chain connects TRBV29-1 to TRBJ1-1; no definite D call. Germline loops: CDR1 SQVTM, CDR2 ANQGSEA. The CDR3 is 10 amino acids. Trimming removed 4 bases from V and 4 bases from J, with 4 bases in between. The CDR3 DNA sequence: TGCAGCGTTGTGAGCACTGAAGCTTTCTTT. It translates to CSVVSTEAFF.